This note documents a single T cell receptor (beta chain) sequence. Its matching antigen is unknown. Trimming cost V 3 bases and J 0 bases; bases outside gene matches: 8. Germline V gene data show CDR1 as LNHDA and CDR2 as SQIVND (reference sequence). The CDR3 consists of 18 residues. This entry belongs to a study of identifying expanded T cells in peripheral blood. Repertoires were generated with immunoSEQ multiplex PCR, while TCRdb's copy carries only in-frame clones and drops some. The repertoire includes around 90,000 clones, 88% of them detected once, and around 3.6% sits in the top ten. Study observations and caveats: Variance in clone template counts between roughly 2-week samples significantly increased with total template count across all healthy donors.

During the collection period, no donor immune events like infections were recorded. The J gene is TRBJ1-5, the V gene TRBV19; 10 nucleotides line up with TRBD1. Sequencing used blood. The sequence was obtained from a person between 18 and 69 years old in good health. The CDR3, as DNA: TGTGCCAGTAGTATCGTGGGACAGGGGTCTTATAGCAATCAGCCCCAGCATTTT. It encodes CASSIVGQGSYSNQPQHF.